Reported below is one T cell receptor beta chain. Antigen: not known. Produced via immunoSEQ multiplex PCR; TCRdb's table is partial and in-frame only. The sample shows a few million clones, around 90% of them seen only once. This record belongs to a study of shared clonotypes between healthy human individuals. Study-level findings and limits: Non-shared clonotypes were found to have lower generation probabilities than the clonotypes that were shared by all four of the sorted-subset donors.

The CDR3 is made up of 17 amino acids. Germline CDR1 SGHVS, CDR2 FQNEAQ. The V gene end was trimmed by 2 bases and the J gene end by 3 bases; junction bases not matched to a gene: 7. The clonotype was recovered from a young man in good health. J is TRBJ2-3 and V is TRBV7-8; TRBD2 matches 11 bases. Sequenced material: naive CD4+ T cells sorted from blood. The sample's subset: CD45RA+ positively selected. CDR3 in DNA: TGTGCCAGCAGCTTAATAATAGCGGGGGGGCAAACAGATACGCAGTATTTT. Its protein is CASSLIIAGGQTDTQYF.